This entry describes one T cell receptor beta chain. Its cognate antigen is unknown. This entry comes from a study of siplizumab effects on memory and regulatory T cells. Points from the study as a whole: Roughly 75-97% of proliferating clones (CD4+ or CD8+) could not be assigned a naive or memory phenotype.

Assay used: immunoSEQ multiplex PCR; TCRdb lists only in-frame clones, some missing. The sample carries tens of thousands of clones, more than 80% recorded once. The CDR3 sequence is 15 residues long. Germline V gene data show CDR1 as SGHNT and CDR2 as YYREEE (reference sequence). V lost 1 base and J 1 base, leaving 11 bases between the germline ends. The source of this sequence is a human donor in good health. The rearrangement uses TRBV5-4 and TRBJ1-2; D perhaps matches TRBD1 (5 bases). Sequences were obtained from CD8+ T cells sorted from blood. The chain's CDR3 is CASSLSRDYNYGYTF. DNA of the CDR3: TGTGCCAGCAGCTTGAGCAGGGATTATAACTATGGCTACACCTTC.